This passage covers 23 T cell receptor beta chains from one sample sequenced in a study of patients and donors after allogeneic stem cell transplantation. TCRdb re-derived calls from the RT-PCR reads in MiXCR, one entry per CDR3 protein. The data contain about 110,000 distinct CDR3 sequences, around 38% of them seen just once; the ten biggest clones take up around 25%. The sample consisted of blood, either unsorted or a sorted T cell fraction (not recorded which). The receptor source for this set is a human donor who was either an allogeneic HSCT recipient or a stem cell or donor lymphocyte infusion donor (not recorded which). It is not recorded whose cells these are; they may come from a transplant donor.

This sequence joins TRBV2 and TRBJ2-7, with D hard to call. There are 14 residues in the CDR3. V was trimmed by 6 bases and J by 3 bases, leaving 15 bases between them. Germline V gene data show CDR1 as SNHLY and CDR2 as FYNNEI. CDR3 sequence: CASSLLGPYYEQYF. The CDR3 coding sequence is TGTGCCAGCAGCCTACTGGGTCCCTACTACGAGCAGTACTTC.

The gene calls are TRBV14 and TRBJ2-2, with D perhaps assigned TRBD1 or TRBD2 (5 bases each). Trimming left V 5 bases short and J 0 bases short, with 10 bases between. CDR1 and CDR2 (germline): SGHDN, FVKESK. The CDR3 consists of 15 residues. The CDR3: CASSWDVANTGELFF. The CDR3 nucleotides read TGTGCCAGCAGCTGGGACGTCGCGAACACCGGGGAGCTGTTTTTT.

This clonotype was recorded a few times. CDR3 DNA: TGCAGAGCAATAAGGAACACTGAAGCTTTCTTT. Translation gives CRAIRNTEAFF. The V gene is TRBV20-1, the J gene TRBJ1-1; D unclear. The CDR3 is 11 amino acids. The germline V gene has CDR1 DFQATT and CDR2 SNEGSKA (reference sequence).

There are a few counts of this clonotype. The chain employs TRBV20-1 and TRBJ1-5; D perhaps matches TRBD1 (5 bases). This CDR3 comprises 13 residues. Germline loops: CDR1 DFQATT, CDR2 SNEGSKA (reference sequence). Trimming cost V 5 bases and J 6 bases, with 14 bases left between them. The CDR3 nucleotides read TGCAGTGCTGTTCAGGGTCTGGGTCAGCCCCAGCATTTT. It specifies CSAVQGLGQPQHF.

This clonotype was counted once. CDR3 DNA sequence: TGCAGTGCTAGAATTAGCGGGAGGGCCTACAATGAGCAGTTCTTC. This gives the protein CSARISGRAYNEQFF. The chain is built from TRBV20-1 and TRBJ2-1; 11 nucleotides align to TRBD2. CDR1 and CDR2 (germline): DFQATT, SNEGSKA (reference sequence). The trim removed 2 bases at V and 2 bases at J, leaving 2 bases unmatched. The CDR3 is 15 amino acids.

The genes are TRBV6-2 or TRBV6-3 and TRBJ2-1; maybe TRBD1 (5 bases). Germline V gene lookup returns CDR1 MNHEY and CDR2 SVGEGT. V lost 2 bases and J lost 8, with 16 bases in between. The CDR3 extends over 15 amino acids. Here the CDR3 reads CASSYRDRVRYEQFF. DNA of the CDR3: TGTGCCAGCAGTTACCGAGACAGAGTCCGGTATGAGCAGTTCTTC.

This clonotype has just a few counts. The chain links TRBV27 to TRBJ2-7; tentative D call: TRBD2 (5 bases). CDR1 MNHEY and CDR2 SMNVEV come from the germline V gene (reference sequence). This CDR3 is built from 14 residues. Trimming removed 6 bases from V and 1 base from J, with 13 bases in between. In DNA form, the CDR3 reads TGTGCCAGCAGGGCACTAGGGCGGTCCTACGAGCAGTACTTC. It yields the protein CASRALGRSYEQYF.

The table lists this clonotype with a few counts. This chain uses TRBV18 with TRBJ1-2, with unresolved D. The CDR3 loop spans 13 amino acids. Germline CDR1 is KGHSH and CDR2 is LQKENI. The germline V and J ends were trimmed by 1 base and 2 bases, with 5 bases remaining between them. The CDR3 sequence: CASSPQGNYGYTF. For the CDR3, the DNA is TGTGCCAGCTCACCACAAGGAAACTATGGCTACACCTTC.

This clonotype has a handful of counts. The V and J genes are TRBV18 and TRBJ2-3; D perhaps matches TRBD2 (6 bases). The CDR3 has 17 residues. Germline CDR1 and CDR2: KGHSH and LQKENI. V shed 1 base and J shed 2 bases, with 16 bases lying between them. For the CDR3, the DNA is TGTGCCAGCTCACCACTTCAGGGAGCTAGCGACACAGATACGCAGTATTTT. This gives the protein CASSPLQGASDTDTQYF.

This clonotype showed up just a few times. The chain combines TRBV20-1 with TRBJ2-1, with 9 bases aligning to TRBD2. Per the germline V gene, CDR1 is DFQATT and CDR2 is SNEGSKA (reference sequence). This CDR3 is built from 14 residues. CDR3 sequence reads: CSATPSGNYNEQFF. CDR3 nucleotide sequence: TGCAGCGCCACCCCTAGCGGGAATTACAATGAGCAGTTCTTC.

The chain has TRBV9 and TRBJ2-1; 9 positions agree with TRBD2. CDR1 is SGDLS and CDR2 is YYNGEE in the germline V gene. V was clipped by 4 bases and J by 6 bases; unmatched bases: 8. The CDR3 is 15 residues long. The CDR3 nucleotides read TGTGCCAGCAGCCTCGGGACTAGCTTTGGCAATGAGCAGTTCTTC. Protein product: CASSLGTSFGNEQFF.

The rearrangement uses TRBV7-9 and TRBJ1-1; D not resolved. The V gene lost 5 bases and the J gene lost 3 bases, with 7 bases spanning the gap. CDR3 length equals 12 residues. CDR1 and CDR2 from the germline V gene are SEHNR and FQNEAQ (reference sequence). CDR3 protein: CASSPADTEAFF. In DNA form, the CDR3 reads TGTGCCAGCAGCCCAGCGGACACTGAAGCTTTCTTT.

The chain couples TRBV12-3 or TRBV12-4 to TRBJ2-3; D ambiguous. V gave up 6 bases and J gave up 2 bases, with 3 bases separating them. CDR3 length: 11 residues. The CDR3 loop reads CASRFTDTQYF. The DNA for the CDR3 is TGTGCCAGCAGGTTCACAGATACGCAGTATTTT.

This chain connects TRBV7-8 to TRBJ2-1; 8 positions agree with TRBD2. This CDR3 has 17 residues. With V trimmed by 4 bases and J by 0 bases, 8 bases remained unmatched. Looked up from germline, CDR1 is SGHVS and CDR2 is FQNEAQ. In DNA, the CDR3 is TGTGCCAGCAGCTCCGCCCCTAGCGGGTGCTCCTACAATGAGCAGTTCTTC. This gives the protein CASSSAPSGCSYNEQFF. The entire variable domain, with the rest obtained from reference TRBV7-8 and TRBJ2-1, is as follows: GAGVSQSPRYKVAKRGQDVALRCDPISGHVSLFWYQQALGQGPEFLTYFQNEAQLDKSGLPSDRFFAERPEGSVSTLKIQRTQQEDSAVYLCASSSAPSGCSYNEQFFGPGTRLTVL.

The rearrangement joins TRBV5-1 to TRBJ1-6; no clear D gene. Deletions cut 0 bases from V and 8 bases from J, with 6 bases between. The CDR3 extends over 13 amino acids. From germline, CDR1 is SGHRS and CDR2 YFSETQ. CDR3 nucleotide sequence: TGCGCCAGCAGCTTGGTGGTGGATTCACCCCTCCACTTT. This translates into CASSLVVDSPLHF.

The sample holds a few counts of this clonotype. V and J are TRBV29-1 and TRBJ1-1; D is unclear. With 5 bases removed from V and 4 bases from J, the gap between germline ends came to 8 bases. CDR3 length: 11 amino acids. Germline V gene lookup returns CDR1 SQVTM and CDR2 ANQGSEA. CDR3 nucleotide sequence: TGCAGCGTTAGGGTCGGCACTGAAGCTTTCTTT. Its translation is CSVRVGTEAFF.

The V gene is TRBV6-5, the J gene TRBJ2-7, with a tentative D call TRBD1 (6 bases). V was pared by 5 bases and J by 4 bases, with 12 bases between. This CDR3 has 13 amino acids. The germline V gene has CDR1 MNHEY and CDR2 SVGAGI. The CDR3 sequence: CASSTGTIYEQYF. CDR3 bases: TGTGCCAGCAGTACCGGGACAATATACGAGCAGTACTTC.

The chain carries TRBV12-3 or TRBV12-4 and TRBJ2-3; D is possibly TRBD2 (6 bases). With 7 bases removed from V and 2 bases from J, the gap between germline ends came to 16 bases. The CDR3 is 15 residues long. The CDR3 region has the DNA TGTGCCAGCAATCCCGGGACTTTATTCACAGATACGCAGTATTTT. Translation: CASNPGTLFTDTQYF.

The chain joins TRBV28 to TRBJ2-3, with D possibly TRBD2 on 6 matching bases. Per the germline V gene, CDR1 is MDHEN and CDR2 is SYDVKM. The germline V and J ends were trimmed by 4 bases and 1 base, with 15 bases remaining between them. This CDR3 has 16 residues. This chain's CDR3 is CASSSPTSPGTDTQYF. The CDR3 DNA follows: TGTGCCAGCAGTTCCCCCACTAGCCCCGGCACAGATACGCAGTATTTT.

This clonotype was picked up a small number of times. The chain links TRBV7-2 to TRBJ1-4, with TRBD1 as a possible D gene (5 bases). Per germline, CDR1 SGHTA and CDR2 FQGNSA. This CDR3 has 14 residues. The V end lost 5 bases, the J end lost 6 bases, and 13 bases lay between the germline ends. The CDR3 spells CASSRGHFHEKLFF. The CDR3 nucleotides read TGTGCCAGCAGCCGCGGACACTTCCATGAAAAACTGTTTTTT.

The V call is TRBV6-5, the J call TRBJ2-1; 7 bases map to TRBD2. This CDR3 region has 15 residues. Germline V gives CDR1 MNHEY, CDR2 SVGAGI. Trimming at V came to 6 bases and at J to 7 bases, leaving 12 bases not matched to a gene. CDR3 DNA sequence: TGTGCCAGCAGGGGGGGAGGGGCACTACTGAATGAGCAGTTCTTC. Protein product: CASRGGGALLNEQFF.

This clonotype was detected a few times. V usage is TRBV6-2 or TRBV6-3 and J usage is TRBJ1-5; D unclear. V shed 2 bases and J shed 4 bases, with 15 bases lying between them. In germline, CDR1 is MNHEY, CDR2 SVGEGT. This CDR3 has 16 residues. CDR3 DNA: TGTGCCAGCAGTTACAATTCCAGGAATGGGAATCAGCCCCAGCATTTT. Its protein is CASSYNSRNGNQPQHF.

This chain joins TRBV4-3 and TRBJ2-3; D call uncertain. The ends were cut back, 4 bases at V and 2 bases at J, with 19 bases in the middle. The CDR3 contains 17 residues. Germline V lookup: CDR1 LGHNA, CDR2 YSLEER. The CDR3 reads CASSPRSLVAITDTQYF. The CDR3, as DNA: TGCGCCAGCAGCCCCCGCTCGCTAGTGGCTATCACAGATACGCAGTATTTT.